The source of this TCR beta chain is a study of cytomegalovirus exposure and HLA in healthy donors. Study conclusions and caveats: Reports state that TCR beta sequences accurately predicted most subjects' HLA-A and HLA-B alleles. There were several of the most significant clusters that appeared linked to common viral pathogens in a later analysis.

Donors had nominal health at sampling but likely had unrecorded immune exposures. For this clone: What it recognizes is unknown.

The CDR3 runs to 14 residues. Trimming took off 3 bases at V and 4 bases at J, with 12 bases between the two ends. CDR1 is SGHDN, CDR2 FVKESK, per germline. Researchers ran the PCR with 60 Vbeta and 13 Jbeta primers. Clones were read by immunoSEQ multiplex PCR, and TCRdb kept only the in-frame ones, dropping some. The data contain 150,000 to 200,000 clones, 87% of them seen just once; the ten biggest clones take up more than 1%. The receptor comes from a boy under 10 years old in good health and CMV-seronegative. Sequences were obtained from PBMCs. The chain uses TRBV14 and TRBJ1-2; a possible D gene is TRBD1 (5 bases). In DNA, the CDR3 is TGTGCCAGCAGCCACCTCGACAGCATCTATGGCTACACCTTC. Translated: CASSHLDSIYGYTF.